The present T cell receptor beta chain was sequenced within a study of tumor and adjacent non-tumor tissue in lung cancer. RNA was extracted from bulk tissue without any cell sorting. The normal lung tissue was taken more than 3 cm from the tumor edge. Trimming cost V 6 bases and J 4 bases; bases outside gene matches: 6. This CDR3 comprises 15 residues. Germline V CDR1 and CDR2: MNHEY, SVGAGI. The library came from three nested PCR rounds adapted from ARM-PCR protocols. In TCRdb, the multiplex PCR reads were re-called with MiXCR into one record per CDR3 protein. The table has more than 85,000 distinct CDR3 sequences, 60% to 70% seen once; the top ten hold over 15%. This clonotype was seen a handful of times.

The V call is TRBV6-5, the J call TRBJ2-1; 10 nucleotides align to TRBD2. Sequenced sample: distant non-tumor lung tissue. The receptor was derived from a man in his 60s with non-small cell lung cancer. CDR3 sequence reads: CASSPTSGTYNEQFF. The CDR3 DNA reads as TGTGCCAGCAGCCCTACTAGCGGGACTTACAATGAGCAGTTCTTC.